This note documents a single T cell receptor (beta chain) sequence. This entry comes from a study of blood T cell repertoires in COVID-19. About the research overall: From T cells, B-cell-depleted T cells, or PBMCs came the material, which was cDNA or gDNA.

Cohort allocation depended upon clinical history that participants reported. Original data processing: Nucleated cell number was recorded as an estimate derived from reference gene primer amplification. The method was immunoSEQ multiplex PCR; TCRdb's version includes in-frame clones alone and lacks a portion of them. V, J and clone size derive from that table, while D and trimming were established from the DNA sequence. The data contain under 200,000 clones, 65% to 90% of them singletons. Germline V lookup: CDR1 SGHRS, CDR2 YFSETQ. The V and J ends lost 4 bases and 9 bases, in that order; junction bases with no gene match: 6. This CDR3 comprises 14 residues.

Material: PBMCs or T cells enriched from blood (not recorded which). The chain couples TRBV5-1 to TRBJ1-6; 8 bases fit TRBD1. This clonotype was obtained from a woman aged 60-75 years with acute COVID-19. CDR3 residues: CASSRGQGVSPLHF. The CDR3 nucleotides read TGCGCCAGCAGCCGCGGACAGGGAGTTTCACCCCTCCACTTT.